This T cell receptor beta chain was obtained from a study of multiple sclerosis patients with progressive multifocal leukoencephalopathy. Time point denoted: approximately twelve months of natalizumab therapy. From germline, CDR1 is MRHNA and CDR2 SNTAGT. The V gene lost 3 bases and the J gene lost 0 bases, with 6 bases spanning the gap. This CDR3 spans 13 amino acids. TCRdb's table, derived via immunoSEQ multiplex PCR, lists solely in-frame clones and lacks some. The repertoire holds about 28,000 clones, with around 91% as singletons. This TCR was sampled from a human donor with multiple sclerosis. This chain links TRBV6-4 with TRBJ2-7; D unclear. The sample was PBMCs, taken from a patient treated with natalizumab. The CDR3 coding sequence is TGTGCCAGCAGTGAACAAGGCTCCTACGAGCAGTACTTC. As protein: CASSEQGSYEQYF.